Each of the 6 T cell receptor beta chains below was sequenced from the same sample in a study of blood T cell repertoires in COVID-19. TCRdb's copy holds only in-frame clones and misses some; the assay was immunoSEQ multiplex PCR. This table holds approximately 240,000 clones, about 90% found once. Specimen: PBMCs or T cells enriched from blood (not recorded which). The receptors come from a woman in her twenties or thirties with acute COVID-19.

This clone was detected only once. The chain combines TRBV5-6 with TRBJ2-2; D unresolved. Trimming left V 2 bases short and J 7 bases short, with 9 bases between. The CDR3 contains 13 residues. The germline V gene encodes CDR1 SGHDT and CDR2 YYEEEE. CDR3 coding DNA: TGTGCCAGCAGCTTTCTCAACGGCGGGGAGCTGTTTTTT. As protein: CASSFLNGGELFF.

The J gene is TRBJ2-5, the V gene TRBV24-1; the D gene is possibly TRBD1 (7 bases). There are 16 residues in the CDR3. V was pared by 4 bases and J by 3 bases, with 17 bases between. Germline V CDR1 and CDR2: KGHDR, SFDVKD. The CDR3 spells CATSELGQGGKETQYF. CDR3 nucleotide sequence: TGTGCCACCAGTGAGCTGGGGCAGGGGGGAAAAGAGACCCAGTACTTC.

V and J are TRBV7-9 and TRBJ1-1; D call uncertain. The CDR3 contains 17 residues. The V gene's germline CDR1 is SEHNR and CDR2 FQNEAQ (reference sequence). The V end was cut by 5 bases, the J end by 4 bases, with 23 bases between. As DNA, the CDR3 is TGTGCCAGCAGCCTCGGCGGTACTATGCGGGCCGGCACTGAAGCTTTCTTT. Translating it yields CASSLGGTMRAGTEAFF.

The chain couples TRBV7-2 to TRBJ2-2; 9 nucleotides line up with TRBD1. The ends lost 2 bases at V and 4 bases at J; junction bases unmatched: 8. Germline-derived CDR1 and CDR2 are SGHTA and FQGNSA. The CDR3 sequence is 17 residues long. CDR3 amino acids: CASSLIPGTGTTGELFF. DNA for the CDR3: TGTGCCAGCAGCTTAATTCCCGGGACAGGGACCACCGGGGAGCTGTTTTTT.

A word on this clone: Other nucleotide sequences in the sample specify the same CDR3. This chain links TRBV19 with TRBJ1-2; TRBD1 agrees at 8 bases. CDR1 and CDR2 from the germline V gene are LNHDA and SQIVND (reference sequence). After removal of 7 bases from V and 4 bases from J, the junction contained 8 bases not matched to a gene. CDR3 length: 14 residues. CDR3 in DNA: TGTGCCAGTACCCCGGACAGGGTTGGCTATGGCTACACCTTC. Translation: CASTPDRVGYGYTF.

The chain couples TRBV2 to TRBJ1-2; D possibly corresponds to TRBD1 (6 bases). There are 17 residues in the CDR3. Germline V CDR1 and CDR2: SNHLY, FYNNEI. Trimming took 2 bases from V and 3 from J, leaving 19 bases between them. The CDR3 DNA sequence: TGTGCCAGCAGTGAAAACCTACCGACAGGCCAGGACTATGGCTACACCTTC. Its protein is CASSENLPTGQDYGYTF.